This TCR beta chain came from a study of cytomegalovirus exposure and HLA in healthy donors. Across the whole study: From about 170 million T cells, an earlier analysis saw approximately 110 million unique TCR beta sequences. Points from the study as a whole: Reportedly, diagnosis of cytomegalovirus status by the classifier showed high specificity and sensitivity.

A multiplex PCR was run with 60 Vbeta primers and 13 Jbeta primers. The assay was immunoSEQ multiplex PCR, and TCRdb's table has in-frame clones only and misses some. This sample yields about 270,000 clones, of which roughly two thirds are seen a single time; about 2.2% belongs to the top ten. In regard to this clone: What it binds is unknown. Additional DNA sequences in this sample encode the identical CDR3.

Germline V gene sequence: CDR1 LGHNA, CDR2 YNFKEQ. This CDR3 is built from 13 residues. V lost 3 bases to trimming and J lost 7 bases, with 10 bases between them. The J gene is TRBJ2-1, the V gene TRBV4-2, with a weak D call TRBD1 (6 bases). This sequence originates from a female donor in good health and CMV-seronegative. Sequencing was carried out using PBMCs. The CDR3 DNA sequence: TGTGCCAGCAGCCAGGACACAGGGAATGAGCAGTTCTTC. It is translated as CASSQDTGNEQFF.